This TCR beta chain was recorded in a study of blood T cell repertoires in COVID-19. Libraries were prepared by immunoSEQ multiplex PCR; TCRdb keeps only in-frame clonotypes and omits some of them. The table includes fewer than 200,000 clones, approximately 79% detected once. Trimming shortened V by 4 bases and J by 4 bases, and 8 bases separated the two germline ends. From germline, CDR1 is MNHEY and CDR2 SVGAGI. The CDR3 covers 13 residues. Sequences were obtained from peripheral blood. The clonotype comes from a woman aged 70-85 years with acute or convalescent COVID-19. The chain uses TRBV6-5 and TRBJ2-1; weak D call: TRBD2 (5 bases). The CDR3 is CASSSRGYNEQFF. CDR3 coding DNA: TGTGCCAGCAGTTCCCGGGGTTACAATGAGCAGTTCTTC.